The 13 T cell receptor beta chains below were found in one sample sequenced in a study of cytomegalovirus exposure and HLA in healthy donors. The repertoire was sequenced with immunoSEQ multiplex PCR; TCRdb's copy has only in-frame clones and lacks some. The table includes roughly 140,000 clones, 88% detected once. Material for sequencing was PBMCs. Receptors were obtained from a woman aged 18-29 years in good health and CMV-seropositive.

V is TRBV7-6 and J is TRBJ2-7; TRBD2 matches at 7 bases. J was trimmed by 2 bases and V by 4 bases; bases with no gene match: 8. Germline V gene lookup returns CDR1 SGHVS and CDR2 FNYEAQ. This CDR3 has 15 amino acids. As DNA, the CDR3 is TGTGCCAGCAGCTCCCCGGGACTACCAACCTACGAGCAGTACTTC. Its translation is CASSSPGLPTYEQYF.

The J gene is TRBJ2-1, the V gene TRBV19, with 9 bases aligning to TRBD2. The germline gives CDR1 LNHDA, CDR2 SQIVND (reference sequence). There are 19 residues in the CDR3. V lost 1 base and J lost 4; bases outside the gene matches: 14. CDR3 sequence (DNA): TGTGCCAGTAGTATAGGGGGCGGGAGGGCCGAAAGCAGTTACAATGAGCAGTTCTTC. As protein: CASSIGGGRAESSYNEQFF.

The V and J genes are TRBV7-2 and TRBJ1-1, with 8 bases fitting TRBD1. The length of the CDR3 is 13 residues. Germline V gene data show CDR1 as SGHTA and CDR2 as FQGNSA. Trimming removed 6 bases from V and 6 bases from J; junction bases left unmatched: 6. CDR3 nucleotides: TGTGCCAGCAGTCCTTCAGGGGGCCCTGAAGCTTTCTTT. It encodes CASSPSGGPEAFF.

V and J are TRBV2 and TRBJ2-6; a possible D gene is TRBD1 (6 bases). Germline-derived CDR1 and CDR2 are SNHLY and FYNNEI. V dropped 6 bases and J dropped 0 bases, with 6 bases sitting between them. The CDR3 totals 14 residues. In DNA, the CDR3 is TGTGCCAGCAGGGACAGCTCTGGGGCCAACGTCCTGACTTTC. Translation: CASRDSSGANVLTF. Filled out from reference TRBV2 and TRBJ2-6, the complete variable domain reads EPEVTQTPSHQVTQMGQEVILRCVPISNHLYFYWYRQILGQKVEFLVSFYNNEISEKSEIFDDQFSVERPDGSNFTLKIRSTKLEDSAMYFCASRDSSGANVLTFGAGSRLTVL.

The rearrangement links TRBV4-3 to TRBJ1-2; TRBD1 matches 7 bases. Germline V gives CDR1 LGHNA, CDR2 YSLEER. Losses at the gene ends were 1 base for V and 8 bases for J; bases not matched to a gene: 7. This CDR3 spans 14 amino acids. CDR3 DNA sequence: TGCGCCAGCAGCCAAGGGCAGGGGGGCTTGGGCTACACCTTC. Translated, it gives CASSQGQGGLGYTF.

The chain employs TRBV30 and TRBJ1-4; tentative D call: TRBD1 (6 bases). The CDR3 is 14 amino acids. The V gene's germline CDR1 is GTSNPN and CDR2 SVGIG (reference sequence). The V end lost 4 bases, the J end lost 5 bases, and 14 bases lay between the germline ends. The CDR3 DNA sequence: TGTGCCTGGAATCGCGACAGGTCAAATGAAAAACTGTTTTTT. Its translation: CAWNRDRSNEKLFF.

The CDR3 reads CASSPPGTRQDTQYF. CDR3 DNA sequence: TGTGCCAGCTCACCCCCCGGGACTAGACAAGATACGCAGTATTTT. The J gene is TRBJ2-3, the V gene TRBV18; 8 bases align to TRBD2. Germline CDR1 reads KGHSH; CDR2 reads LQKENI. The trim removed 3 bases at V and 5 bases at J, leaving 7 bases unmatched. The CDR3 loop spans 15 amino acids.

This clone was recorded once. This chain links TRBV5-4 with TRBJ2-5, with 9 bases lining up with TRBD2. Per germline, CDR1 SGHNT and CDR2 YYREEE (reference sequence). Germline trimming cut 0 bases from V and 4 bases from J; bases unmatched to any gene: 1. The CDR3 consists of 14 residues. CDR3: CASSLETSGETQYF. In nucleotides, the CDR3 is TGTGCCAGCAGCTTGGAGACTAGCGGAGAGACCCAGTACTTC. The full variable domain, completed using reference TRBV5-4 and TRBJ2-5, is ETGVTQSPTHLIKTRGQQVTLRCSSQSGHNTVSWYQQALGQGPQFIFQYYREEENGRGNFPPRFSGLQFPNYSSELNVNALELDDSALYLCASSLETSGETQYFGPGTRLLVL.

The chain employs TRBV7-2 and TRBJ2-7; 10 bases are a match to TRBD1. In germline, CDR1 is SGHTA, CDR2 FQGNSA. The CDR3 spans 15 residues. The V and J ends lost 4 bases and 7 bases, in that order; junction bases with no gene match: 10. CDR3 region: CASSSTGTGVREQYF. CDR3 sequence (DNA): TGTGCCAGCAGCTCAACCGGGACAGGGGTTCGGGAGCAGTACTTC.

The chain joins TRBV9 to TRBJ1-1; possibly TRBD1 for D (5 bases). The CDR3 contains 14 residues. The V end lost 1 base, the J end lost 5 bases, and 12 bases lay between the germline ends. CDR1 is SGDLS and CDR2 is YYNGEE in the germline V gene. The CDR3 coding sequence is TGTGCCAGCAGCGTAACCGACGGACAAACTGAAGCTTTCTTT. This sequence encodes CASSVTDGQTEAFF.

This chain uses TRBV5-6 with TRBJ2-7; possible D gene TRBD1, 5 bases. V was cut by 5 bases and J by 12 bases, with 6 bases left in between. Germline CDR1 SGHDT, CDR2 YYEEEE. The length of the CDR3 is 8 residues. Here the CDR3 reads CASRGRYF. The CDR3 DNA reads TGTGCCAGCAGGGGGCGGTACTTC.

The chain's CDR3 is CASSSRTSSLQETQYF. The CDR3 DNA sequence: TGTGCCAGCAGCTCCAGGACTAGCTCCCTACAAGAGACCCAGTACTTC. The chain combines TRBV11-1 with TRBJ2-5; TRBD2 matches 8 bases. The ends lost 4 bases at V and 2 bases at J; junction bases unmatched: 9. Germline V gene sequence: CDR1 SGHAT, CDR2 FQDESV (reference sequence). This CDR3 has 16 amino acids.

CDR3 region: CASSAFTDTQYF. CDR3 sequence (DNA): TGTGCCAGCAGCGCCTTCACAGATACGCAGTATTTT. The chain uses TRBV9 and TRBJ2-3; D unclear. This CDR3 is 12 amino acids long. Germline values: CDR1 SGDLS, CDR2 YYNGEE. V was pared by 3 bases and J by 2 bases, with 4 bases between. Combining the CDR3 with reference TRBV9 and TRBJ2-3 gives the whole variable domain DSGVTQTPKHLITATGQRVTLRCSPRSGDLSVYWYQQSLDQGLQFLIQYYNGEERAKGNILERFSAQQFPDLHSELNLSSLELGDSALYFCASSAFTDTQYFGPGTRLTVL.